The clone carrying this T cell receptor (beta chain) was observed once. Its antigen is undetermined. Sequenced with the Oncomine TCR Beta short-read assay was DNA taken from cultured CD4+ T cells. Using its own MiXCR run on the PCR reads, TCRdb lists one record per CDR3 protein. This repertoire shows about 21,000 distinct CDR3 sequences, roughly 40% found once; its top ten account for roughly 20%. The CDR3 extends over 11 amino acids. The V gene end was trimmed by 4 bases and the J gene end by 8 bases; junction bases not matched to a gene: 4. Germline V gene lookup returns CDR1 GTSNPN and CDR2 SVGIG (reference sequence). Stated treatment: approximately nine-day PBMC culture with coronavirus spike peptide pools or control peptides (ViraFEST assay). Once peptide pools had expanded antigen-specific T cells, ViraFEST sequenced TCRs. Researchers reported culturing around 2 million PBMCs per well with 8 to 10 IU/ml IL-2 and approximately 10 ug/ml peptide pools. The medium had half its volume replaced with fresh IL-2 medium on days 3 and 7.

This sample stems from a study of vaccination and CD4 T cells after COVID-19. The material was CD4+ T cells from blood, cultured in vitro, obtained before SARS-CoV-2 vaccination. The TCR originated in a human donor who received a COVID-19 vaccine. This chain uses TRBV30 with TRBJ1-1, with 7 bases fitting TRBD1. For the CDR3, the DNA is TGTGCCTGGACGCGGACAGGCGAAGCTTTCTTT. This translates into CAWTRTGEAFF.